This T cell receptor beta chain comes out of a study of cytomegalovirus exposure and HLA in healthy donors. CDR3 length: 12 residues. Trimming shortened V by 2 bases and J by 10 bases, and 6 bases separated the two germline ends. Germline loops: CDR1 MNHEY, CDR2 SVGAGI. TCRdb keeps only in-frame clones here, not all; method: immunoSEQ multiplex PCR. The sample includes some 150,000 clones, approximately 92% of them seen just once. Sequenced material: PBMCs. The TCR comes from a woman in her late teens or twenties in good health and CMV-seropositive. The V call is TRBV6-5, the J call TRBJ1-6; D is ambiguous. The CDR3 region is CASSYRGSPLHF. The CDR3, as DNA: TGTGCCAGCAGTTACCGGGGATCACCCCTCCACTTT.